This TCR beta chain was sequenced during a study of blood T cell repertoires in COVID-19. Study at large: The United States, Italy and Spain were the sources of the acute and convalescent COVID-19 samples. The analysed material was cDNA or gDNA that came from T cells, B-cell-depleted T cells, or PBMCs.

Per the original data handling: The authors estimated nucleated cell counts from reference gene primer amplification. Measured with immunoSEQ multiplex PCR; TCRdb has only the in-frame clones, and not every one. V and J calls plus clone size are reproduced from that table; the DNA served to infer D and trimming. The table shows more than 150,000 clones, with approximately 84% occurring only once. The germline CDR1 and CDR2 sequences are LNHDA and SQIVND (reference sequence). V shed 10 bases and J shed 2 bases, with 14 bases lying between them. The CDR3 is 13 residues long. V and J are TRBV19 and TRBJ1-2, with D tentatively TRBD1 (5 bases). This sequence was found in a woman older than 75 with acute or convalescent COVID-19. The material sequenced was peripheral blood. The CDR3 DNA reads TGTGCCACAACCCGAGACAGCAACTATGGCTACACCTTC. Amino acids: CATTRDSNYGYTF.